Sequencing of this TCR beta chain was carried out in a study of T cells in Graves' hyperthyroidism and ophthalmopathy (dated by TCRdb to about 2019). About the study as a whole: Peripheral blood was sampled at the time of initial diagnosis, prior to any treatment. The paper reports TCR Vbeta CDR3 sequencing of approximately 130 peripheral blood samples: under 45 ophthalmopathy, around 80 hyperthyroidism and roughly 17 progressor patients. Prospective prediction of ophthalmopathy was tested in an independent validation cohort of some 19 hyperthyroidism patients and some 17 patients who later progressed to ophthalmopathy. In addition, the study compared T-cell repertoires in thyroid tissue and in blood from roughly 6 Graves' hyperthyroidism patients. TCR V-J signatures able to tell the groups apart were searched for in a discovery cohort of about a hundred patients, of whom 40 to 45 had Graves' ophthalmopathy and around 56 had stable Graves' hyperthyroidism. The roughly 90 discovery patients were divided at random into training and test sets in a 7:3 ratio. Following sampling, methimazole starting at 30 mg daily was given to hyperthyroidism patients, and high-dose intravenous methylprednisolone was given to ophthalmopathy patients. Paper-wide results and their limitations: No statistical method was used to fix the sample size in advance, and group allocation was not hidden from the investigators. In validation, the model predicted progression to ophthalmopathy a median of about 6.5 months before onset, with approximately 68% sensitivity and about 72% specificity. Most expanded thyroid clonotypes (frequency above 0.001) were also detected in blood, suggesting blood repertoires may reflect thyroid immune responses. In cross-validation, a model built on a 13 V-J signature told ophthalmopathy apart from stable hyperthyroidism with approximately 90% sensitivity and around 83% specificity, and in testing the same model reached 80%/75%.

Ophthalmopathy patients had moderately to severely active disease, Clinical Activity Score of at least 3, NOSPECS grade of at least 4, and duration under 3 months. Any patient with an uncontrolled infection, another autoimmune disease, pregnancy or lactation was excluded. Clinical symptoms, serum thyroxine and TRAb, thyroid ultrasound, and orbital computed tomography formed the basis for the diagnoses. PBMCs were isolated from 10 ml of fresh peripheral blood by Ficoll-Paque density gradient centrifugation. Trizol reagent was used to extract total RNA, and RNA quality was then checked on an Agilent 2100 Bioanalyzer. Amplification of TCR beta CDR3 regions was carried out from RNA transcripts. For the first round of RT-PCR on the TCR CDR3, the HTBI primer set was used together with the Qiagen OneStep RT-PCR kit. A second multiplex PCR round built the libraries, followed by size selection and purification. Paired-end sequencing of the libraries was performed with 100 bp reads on an Illumina HiSeq2000. The original methods were these. SOAPnuke was used to process the raw data, throwing out any read that contained adapters or uncalled bases, had a mean Phred below 15, or lacked an exact constant-primer or identifier match. COPE v1.2.5 was used to merge the high-quality paired reads, and each unique nucleotide sequence was defined as a clonotype. Clonotypes were aligned to IMGT TRBV, TRBD and TRBJ reference segments using MiTCR v1.1. Only V-J combinations with frequency above 0.0001, covering about 99% of repertoires, were analysed. The TCS score was defined as F50 (clonal expansion) divided by E x V (chaos), with BLOSUM62-based TCRdist calculated between CDR3 peptides within each V-J. Welch's t-statistics and random forest reduced 514 V-J features to roughly 13, which were used in a naive Bayes classifier (R e1071). TCRdb reran the public reads through fastp at Q25 and MiXCR, keeping productive beta chains. Entries that share a CDR3 protein sequence are merged under the most common genes and DNA. The V and J calls were determined by TCRdb, not by the authors. The sample data list over 500,000 distinct CDR3 sequences, and about 15% of these were observed just once. The top ten constitute about 29% of the sample.

Concerning this clonotype itself: Its antigen is unknown. Base qualities are missing; no much larger clone stands one base away.

The germline V gene (reference sequence) gives CDR1 as LNHDA and CDR2 as SQIVND. Trimming takes 6 bases from V and 1 base from J, and the germline ends sit 12 bases apart. Its CDR3 holds 14 amino acids, cysteine through phenylalanine. CDR3 DNA only is kept here, 42 bases in frame from base 1. Rearrangement joined TRBV19 to TRBJ1-1; the D gene is perhaps TRBD1, on 5 matching bases. Input material: blood. This clonotype was sampled from a woman aged 25-40 years with Graves' ophthalmopathy. The nucleotide sequence reads as follows: TGTGCCAGTAGGCCTAAGGGGACGAACACTGAAGCTTTCTTT. It specifies CASRPKGTNTEAFF.